These 31 T cell receptor beta chains were sequenced from one sample in a study of regulatory T cells in long-lasting Graves disease (dated by TCRdb to the early 2020s). Libraries were constructed by multiplex PCR. The listed sequencing device is Illumina HiSeq 4000. To build TCR beta libraries, CDR3 regions were amplified by Arm-PCR using iRepertoire HTBI primers. TCRdb reprocessed the public reads (quality trimming at Q25 with fastp, clone calling with MiXCR) and kept in-frame beta chains. Rows with a matching CDR3 protein are joined into one entry that keeps the most common DNA and genes. A total of 450,000 to 700,000 distinct CDR3 sequences appear in this sample, about 13% of them only once. The biggest ten clones account for about 9.1% of the sample. Interpreted using the paper, the time point label stands for: newly diagnosed GD, antithyroid drugs for less than 3 months. For both TCR sequencing and RNA sequencing, RNA was extracted from PBMCs using TRIzol.

These data were also reused for a study on T cells in Graves' hyperthyroidism and ophthalmopathy.

Sequenced material: peripheral blood mononuclear cells (PBMCs), taken at new diagnosis, from a patient treated with antithyroid drugs. The receptors stem from a man aged 25-45 years with Graves disease. Donor details come from another sample of the same person, matched by shared clones.

This clonotype has a count of ten or more. J is TRBJ1-1 and V is TRBV20-1, with unresolved D. Germline lookup yields CDR1 DFQATT and CDR2 SNEGSKA (reference sequence). The V gene lost 1 base and the J gene lost 7 bases, with 10 bases spanning the gap. The CDR3 is made up of 12 amino acids. The CDR3 loop is CSARVGQDEAFF. The CDR3 coding sequence is TGCAGTGCTAGAGTAGGGCAGGATGAAGCTTTCTTT.

This clonotype was found many times. The V and J genes are TRBV10-2 and TRBJ2-7, with D tentatively TRBD1 (6 bases). Trimming stripped 6 bases from V and 4 bases from J, with 13 bases between. This CDR3 is built from 13 residues. Per germline, CDR1 WSHSY and CDR2 SAAADI. CDR3 coding DNA: TGCGCCAGCAGCCCTGGACAGCTTTACGAGCAGTACTTC. The encoded protein is CASSPGQLYEQYF.

Comments on this clonotype: This sequence may be a read error, since a much larger clone differs from it by one base. V is TRBV7-9 and J is TRBJ2-7; 8 bases agree with TRBD2. CDR1 is SEHNR, CDR2 FQNEAQ, per germline (reference sequence). Unmatched junction bases numbered 15, after V lost 1 base and J lost 7 bases. The CDR3 contains 17 residues. CDR3 in amino acids: CASSLDHERELRNEQYF. The CDR3 DNA sequence: TGTGCCAGCAGCTTAGATCACGAGCGGGAGCTGCGGAATGAGCAGTACTTC. Filled out from reference TRBV7-9 and TRBJ2-7, the complete variable domain reads DTGVSQNPRHKITKRGQNVTFRCDPISEHNRLYWYRQTLGQGPEFLTYFQNEAQLEKSRLLSDRFSAERPKGSFSTLEIQRTEQGDSAMYLCASSLDHERELRNEQYFGPGTRLTVT.

Ten or more counts support this clonotype. This chain links TRBV29-1 with TRBJ2-2, with D hard to call. Trimming pared 5 bases from V and 5 bases from J, leaving 15 bases between. The CDR3 has 14 amino acids. Germline CDR1 reads SQVTM; CDR2 reads ANQGSEA. Written as DNA, the CDR3 is TGCAGCGTTCGATACGGATTGGGGACCGGGGAGCTGTTTTTT. It specifies CSVRYGLGTGELFF.

The chain recombines TRBV29-1 with TRBJ1-3; D is possibly TRBD1 (5 bases). The CDR3 runs to 16 residues. Germline V gives CDR1 SQVTM, CDR2 ANQGSEA. The V end lost 0 bases, the J end lost 6 bases, and 18 bases lay between the germline ends. The CDR3 is CSVEDLGRRVANTIYF. The DNA for the CDR3 is TGCAGCGTTGAAGACCTGGGACGGAGAGTTGCAAACACCATATATTTT.

This clonotype was detected ten times or more. The chain uses TRBV10-3 and TRBJ2-2; unclear D gene. Germline assignment: CDR1 ENHRY and CDR2 SYGVKD. This CDR3 comprises 11 residues. V lost 7 bases and J 4 bases, leaving 4 bases between the germline ends. The CDR3 DNA follows: TGTGCCATCAAATCCACCGGGGAGCTGTTTTTT. It specifies CAIKSTGELFF.

This clonotype was recorded many times. The rearrangement uses TRBV20-1 and TRBJ2-3; D remains ambiguous. CDR3 size: 12 residues. Germline assignment: CDR1 DFQATT and CDR2 SNEGSKA (reference sequence). V was clipped by 6 bases and J by 4 bases, with 11 bases between them. CDR3 nucleotide sequence: TGCAGTGCAAGTGGGGTCCCAGATACGCAGTATTTT. It translates to CSASGVPDTQYF.

This clonotype was seen many times. V and J are TRBV3-1 and TRBJ2-1; 7 nucleotides match TRBD2. The CDR3 is 14 amino acids. Germline CDR1 LGHDT, CDR2 YNNKEL (reference sequence). The V and J ends lost 5 bases and 2 bases, in that order; junction bases with no gene match: 3. CDR3 residues: CASSWGGAYNEQFF. The CDR3 DNA is TGTGCCAGCAGCTGGGGGGGGGCCTACAATGAGCAGTTCTTC.

This clonotype was detected many times. The chain employs TRBV11-3 and TRBJ2-7; 10 bases are a match to TRBD1. This CDR3 region has 13 residues. Germline assignment: CDR1 SGHNT and CDR2 YENEEA. V trimming: 7 bases; J trimming: 6 bases; junction bases outside the gene matches: 6. CDR3 DNA: TGTGCCAGCAAACGGGACAGGGGTGGCGAGCAGTACTTC. It yields the protein CASKRDRGGEQYF.

CDR3 amino acids: CATHAVGSGRRGTDTQYF. CDR3 nucleotide sequence: TGTGCCACCCACGCCGTTGGTAGCGGGAGGCGGGGCACAGATACGCAGTATTTT. This chain connects TRBV19 to TRBJ2-3, with 10 bases that match TRBD2. Germline V CDR1 and CDR2: LNHDA, SQIVND (reference sequence). The V gene end was trimmed by 10 bases and the J gene end by 1 base; junction bases not matched to a gene: 17. There are 18 residues in the CDR3.

The chain is built from TRBV10-1 and TRBJ2-7; D gene ambiguous. The CDR3 is made up of 13 amino acids. V gave up 3 bases and J gave up 2 bases, with 8 bases separating them. Germline values: CDR1 WNHNN, CDR2 SYGVQD (reference sequence). Here the CDR3 DNA reads TGCGCCAGCAGTGATCGACCCGCCTACGAGCAGTACTTC. Its translation: CASSDRPAYEQYF.

The chain couples TRBV5-1 to TRBJ2-2, with TRBD2 matching 15 bases. The J segment lost 6 bases and the V segment lost 3 bases, leaving 3 bases of the junction unmatched. The CDR3 runs 16 residues. In germline, CDR1 is SGHRS, CDR2 YFSETQ. The DNA of the CDR3 is TGCGCCAGCAGCTCCGGGACTAGCGGGAGGCCCGGGGAGCTGTTTTTT. Its protein product is CASSSGTSGRPGELFF.

In this sample, this clonotype turned up many times. The genes are TRBV30 and TRBJ1-2; 10 nucleotides line up with TRBD1. The CDR3 is made up of 11 amino acids. The V gene end was trimmed by 3 bases and the J gene end by 12 bases; junction bases not matched to a gene: 4. Per germline, CDR1 GTSNPN and CDR2 SVGIG (reference sequence). The CDR3 loop is CAWSPGQGDTF. CDR3 nucleotide sequence: TGTGCCTGGAGCCCTGGACAGGGGGACACCTTC.

The chain is built from TRBV20-1 and TRBJ2-1; 7 bases map to TRBD2. Germline CDR1 is DFQATT and CDR2 is SNEGSKA (reference sequence). This CDR3 has 14 residues. Trimming at V came to 5 bases and at J to 2 bases, leaving 6 bases not matched to a gene. CDR3 bases: TGCAGTGCTTCGCTAGCGGCGGCCTACAATGAGCAGTTCTTC. It encodes CSASLAAAYNEQFF.

In this sample, this clonotype turned up many times. V gene TRBV12-3 or TRBV12-4 combines with J gene TRBJ1-2; D is undetermined. Trimming cost V 10 bases and J 10 bases, with 25 bases left between them. This CDR3 has 14 amino acids. The CDR3 DNA reads as TGTGCCAACAGCCCGGGAGGCCCATTTATGGCCTACACCTTC. It encodes CANSPGGPFMAYTF.

This clonotype was observed a handful of times. A much larger clone differs by one base, so this may be a read error. This chain joins TRBV11-2 and TRBJ2-6; D may correspond to TRBD1 or TRBD2 (5 bases each). Looked up from germline, CDR1 is SGHAT and CDR2 is FQNNGV. The CDR3 loop spans 15 amino acids. CDR3: CASSPPGSGADVLTF. The CDR3 DNA is TGTGCCAGCAGCCCTCCGGGGTCTGGGGCCGACGTCCTGACTTTC.

This clonotype has ten or more counts. V usage is TRBV30 and J usage is TRBJ2-7; D possibly corresponds to TRBD2 (5 bases). Per the germline V gene, CDR1 is GTSNPN and CDR2 is SVGIG (reference sequence). Trimming left V 6 bases short and J 4 bases short, with 16 bases between. The CDR3 is made up of 13 amino acids. CDR3 sequence reads: CACSEGGEYEQYF. The CDR3 bases are TGTGCCTGTTCCGAGGGCGGCGAATACGAGCAGTACTTC.

This clonotype appeared many times. This chain connects TRBV10-3 to TRBJ1-6; D gene ambiguous. The CDR3 sequence is 13 residues long. Germline values: CDR1 ENHRY, CDR2 SYGVKD. V gave up 8 bases and J gave up 10 bases, with 15 bases separating them. The CDR3 is CAIRSREQSPLHF. CDR3 bases: TGTGCCATCCGCTCCCGGGAACAATCACCCCTCCACTTT.

This clonotype was counted ten times or more. The chain has TRBV20-1 and TRBJ2-2; D is undetermined. Germline CDR1 DFQATT, CDR2 SNEGSKA (reference sequence). The germline V and J ends were trimmed by 6 bases and 5 bases, with 10 bases remaining between them. The CDR3 contains 12 residues. CDR3 residues: CSARGVTGELFF. As DNA, the CDR3 is TGCAGTGCCCGTGGGGTTACCGGGGAGCTGTTTTTT.

This clonotype was seen at least ten times. The V call is TRBV6-1, the J call TRBJ2-1; 8 bases agree with TRBD1. The CDR3 runs to 11 residues. Germline CDR1 MNHNS, CDR2 SASEGT. The V segment lost 7 bases and the J segment 16 bases; nucleotides outside the gene matches: 9. Here the CDR3 reads CASKEGDRLFF. CDR3 nucleotides: TGTGCCAGCAAGGAAGGGGACAGGCTCTTCTTC.

Many counts were recorded for this clonotype. This rearrangement joins TRBV5-1 to TRBJ2-7; no reliable D call. Per germline, CDR1 SGHRS and CDR2 YFSETQ. V lost 0 bases and J 2 bases, leaving 15 bases between the germline ends. The CDR3 sequence is 16 residues long. The CDR3 nucleotides read TGCGCCAGCAGCTTGGAATACACAGACCCAACCTACGAGCAGTACTTC. Translation: CASSLEYTDPTYEQYF.

This clonotype has more than one count but fewer than ten. This chain connects TRBV5-1 to TRBJ2-1; 7 positions match TRBD1. Germline trimming cut 0 bases from V and 9 bases from J; bases unmatched to any gene: 9. The CDR3 consists of 15 residues. Germline loops: CDR1 SGHRS, CDR2 YFSETQ. The CDR3 DNA follows: TGCGCCAGCAGCTTGGGTGGGACAGAAGTGATTGAGCAGTTCTTC. The encoded protein is CASSLGGTEVIEQFF. The full variable domain, rest sourced from reference TRBV5-1 and TRBJ2-1, is KAGVTQTPRYLIKTRGQQVTLSCSPISGHRSVSWYQQTPGQGLQFLFEYFSETQRNKGNFPGRFSGRQFSNSRSEMNVSTLELGDSALYLCASSLGGTEVIEQFFGPGTRLTVL.

The table lists this clonotype with a few counts. The chain is built from TRBV18 and TRBJ1-1, with a tentative D call TRBD1 (6 bases). CDR1 and CDR2 from the germline V gene are KGHSH and LQKENI. V lost 2 bases and J 0 bases, leaving 13 bases between the germline ends. CDR3 length: 16 residues. The CDR3 spells CASSPGQRLLNTEAFF. The CDR3 DNA reads as TGTGCCAGCTCACCAGGACAGCGATTACTGAACACTGAAGCTTTCTTT.

This clonotype showed up many times. The chain employs TRBV12-3 or TRBV12-4 and TRBJ2-1; D gene uncertain. V shed 3 bases and J shed 0 bases, with 12 bases lying between them. The CDR3 extends over 16 amino acids. CDR3 DNA sequence: TGTGCCAGCAGTTTTGGTACGATGAGCTCCTACAATGAGCAGTTCTTC. Its protein is CASSFGTMSSYNEQFF.

This clonotype was detected ten times or more. This chain joins TRBV6-1 and TRBJ1-1, with 8 positions matching TRBD1. J was trimmed by 0 bases and V by 5 bases; bases with no gene match: 11. The CDR3 has 17 amino acids. Germline loops: CDR1 MNHNS, CDR2 SASEGT. CDR3 DNA sequence: TGTGCCAGCAGTATACATACAGGGGGAAGGATGAACACTGAAGCTTTCTTT. This encodes CASSIHTGGRMNTEAFF.

V gene TRBV29-1 combines with J gene TRBJ1-3, with D unresolved. The CDR3 covers 12 residues. Germline lookup yields CDR1 SQVTM and CDR2 ANQGSEA. Trimming removed 7 bases from V and 6 bases from J, with 13 bases in between. The CDR3 loop reads CSAHNGVNTIYF. CDR3 nucleotide sequence: TGCAGCGCTCACAACGGGGTAAACACCATATATTTT.

This clonotype was counted many times. The V call is TRBV20-1, the J call TRBJ2-1; D gene ambiguous. This CDR3 is 14 amino acids long. Trimming shortened V by 4 bases and J by 4 bases, and 14 bases separated the two germline ends. Germline CDR1 DFQATT, CDR2 SNEGSKA (reference sequence). CDR3 loop: CSAISSGTYNEQFF. In DNA, the CDR3 is TGCAGTGCTATAAGCTCCGGCACTTACAATGAGCAGTTCTTC.

This clonotype was recorded many times. The DNA of the CDR3 is TGTGCCAGCATCCGCCCCTCTGGGGCCAACGTCCTGACTTTC. Residues: CASIRPSGANVLTF. The chain links TRBV7-9 to TRBJ2-6, with D uncertain. Germline CDR1 reads SEHNR; CDR2 reads FQNEAQ (reference sequence). V shed 7 bases and J shed 0 bases, with 7 bases lying between them. The CDR3 length is 14 residues.

Details on this clonotype: This may come from a read error, since a much larger clone is one base off. Here the CDR3 omits its conserved ending phenylalanine or tryptophan, so a read error is the likely source. The CDR3 DNA reads as TGTGCCAGCAGTTACTCCCTAGAAACAGATACGCAGTATCTT. Translating gives CASSYSLETDTQYL. The chain combines TRBV6-2 or TRBV6-3 with TRBJ2-3; D is unclear. Trimming pared 0 bases from V and 3 bases from J, leaving 7 bases between. This CDR3 is 14 amino acids long. Germline loops: CDR1 MNHEY, CDR2 SVGEGT.

The gene calls are TRBV20-1 and TRBJ1-1; a possible D gene is TRBD1 (5 bases). V lost 2 bases and J lost 2, with 15 bases in between. From germline, CDR1 is DFQATT and CDR2 SNEGSKA (reference sequence). CDR3 size: 15 residues. In nucleotides, the CDR3 is TGCAGTGCTAGATTTAGCTCGAGGGGCAACACTGAAGCTTTCTTT. Translating gives CSARFSSRGNTEAFF.

This clonotype was seen repeatedly, ten times or more. The chain has TRBV27 and TRBJ1-5; D gene unclear. CDR1 MNHEY and CDR2 SMNVEV come from the germline V gene (reference sequence). The CDR3 loop spans 13 amino acids. The ends were cut back, 6 bases at V and 2 bases at J, with 8 bases in the middle. The CDR3 region has the DNA TGTGCCAGCAGGGGGTTCGGCAATCAGCCCCAGCATTTT. This gives the protein CASRGFGNQPQHF.